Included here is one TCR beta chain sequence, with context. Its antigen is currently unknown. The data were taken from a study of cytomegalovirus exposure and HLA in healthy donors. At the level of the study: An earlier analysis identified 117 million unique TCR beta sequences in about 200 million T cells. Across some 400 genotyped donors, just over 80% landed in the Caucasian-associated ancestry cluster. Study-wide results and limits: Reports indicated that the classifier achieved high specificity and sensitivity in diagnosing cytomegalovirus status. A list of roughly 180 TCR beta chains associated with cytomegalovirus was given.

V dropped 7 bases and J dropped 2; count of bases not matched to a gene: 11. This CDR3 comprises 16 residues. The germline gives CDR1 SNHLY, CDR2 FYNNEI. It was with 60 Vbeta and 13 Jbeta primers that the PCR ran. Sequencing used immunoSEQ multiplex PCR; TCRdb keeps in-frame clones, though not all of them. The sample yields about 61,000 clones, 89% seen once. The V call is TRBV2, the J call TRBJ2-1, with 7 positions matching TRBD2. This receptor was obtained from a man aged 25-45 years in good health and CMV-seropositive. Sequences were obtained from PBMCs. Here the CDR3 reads CASKGESGRAYNEQFF. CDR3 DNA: TGTGCCAGCAAAGGGGAAAGTGGGAGGGCCTACAATGAGCAGTTCTTC.